This T cell receptor beta chain was captured in a study of blood T cell repertoires in COVID-19. Germline assignment: CDR1 SGDLS and CDR2 YYNGEE. The length of the CDR3 is 15 residues. The germline V and J ends were trimmed by 0 bases and 0 bases, with 7 bases remaining between them. Remarks on this clone: Other DNA sequences in this specimen translate into the identical CDR3.

Clones were sequenced by immunoSEQ multiplex PCR, and TCRdb holds only the in-frame ones, with some missing. Of around 62,000 clones listed, about 87% are singletons. The sequence was obtained from a man between 60 and 75 years old with acute or convalescent COVID-19. This sequence joins TRBV9 and TRBJ1-5; D may be TRBD1 (5 bases). The sequencing sample was made of peripheral blood. CDR3 DNA sequence: TGTGCCAGCAGCGTAGGGCAGGGTAGCAATCAGCCCCAGCATTTT. Amino acids: CASSVGQGSNQPQHF.